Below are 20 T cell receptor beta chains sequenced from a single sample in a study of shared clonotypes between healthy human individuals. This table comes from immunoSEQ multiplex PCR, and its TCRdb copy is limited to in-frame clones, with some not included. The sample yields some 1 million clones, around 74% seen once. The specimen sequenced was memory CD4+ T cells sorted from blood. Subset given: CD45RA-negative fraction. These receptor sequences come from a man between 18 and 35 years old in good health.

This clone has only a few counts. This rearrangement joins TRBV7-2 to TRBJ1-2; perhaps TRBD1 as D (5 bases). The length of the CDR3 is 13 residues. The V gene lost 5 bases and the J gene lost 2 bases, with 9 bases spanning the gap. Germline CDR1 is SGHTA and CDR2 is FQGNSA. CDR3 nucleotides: TGTGCCAGCAGCCGGGACGGAAACTATGGCTACACCTTC. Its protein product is CASSRDGNYGYTF.

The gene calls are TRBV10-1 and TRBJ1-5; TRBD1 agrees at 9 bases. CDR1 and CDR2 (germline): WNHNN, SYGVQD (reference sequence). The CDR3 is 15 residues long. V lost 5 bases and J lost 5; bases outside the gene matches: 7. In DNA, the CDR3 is TGCGCCAGCAGTATCGACAGGGGGGAGGATCAGCCCCAGCATTTT. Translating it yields CASSIDRGEDQPQHF.

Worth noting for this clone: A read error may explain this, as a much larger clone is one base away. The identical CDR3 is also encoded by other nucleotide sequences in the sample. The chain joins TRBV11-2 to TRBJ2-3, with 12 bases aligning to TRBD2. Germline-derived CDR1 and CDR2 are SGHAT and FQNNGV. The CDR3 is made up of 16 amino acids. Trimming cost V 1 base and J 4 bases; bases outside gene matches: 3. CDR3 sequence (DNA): TGTGCCAGCAGCTTAGGGCTAGCGGGGGGGCCAGATACGCAGTATTTT. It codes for CASSLGLAGGPDTQYF.

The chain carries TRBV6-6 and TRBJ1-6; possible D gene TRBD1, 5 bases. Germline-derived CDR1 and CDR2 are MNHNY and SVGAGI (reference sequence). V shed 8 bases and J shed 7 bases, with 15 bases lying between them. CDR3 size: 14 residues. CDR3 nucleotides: TGTGCCAGCGGTCGGGGGGAGAGGAATTCACCCCTCCACTTT. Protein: CASGRGERNSPLHF.

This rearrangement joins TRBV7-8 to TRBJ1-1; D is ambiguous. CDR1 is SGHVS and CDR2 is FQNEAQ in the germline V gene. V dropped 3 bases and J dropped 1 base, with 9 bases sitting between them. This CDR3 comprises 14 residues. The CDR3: CASSFQVPNTEAFF. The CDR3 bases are TGTGCCAGCAGCTTCCAGGTCCCGAACACTGAAGCTTTCTTT. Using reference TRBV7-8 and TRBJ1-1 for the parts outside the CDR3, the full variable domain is GAGVSQSPRYKVAKRGQDVALRCDPISGHVSLFWYQQALGQGPEFLTYFQNEAQLDKSGLPSDRFFAERPEGSVSTLKIQRTQQEDSAVYLCASSFQVPNTEAFFGQGTRLTVV.

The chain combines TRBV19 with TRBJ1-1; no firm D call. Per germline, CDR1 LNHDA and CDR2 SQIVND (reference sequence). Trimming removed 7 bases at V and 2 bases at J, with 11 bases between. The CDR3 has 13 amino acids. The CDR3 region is CASTGRTNTEAFF. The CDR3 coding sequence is TGTGCCAGTACGGGCAGAACCAACACTGAAGCTTTCTTT. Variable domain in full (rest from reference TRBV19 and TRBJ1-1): DGGITQSPKYLFRKEGQNVTLSCEQNLNHDAMYWYRQDPGQGLRLIYYSQIVNDFQKGDIAEGYSVSREKKESFPLTVTSAQKNPTAFYLCASTGRTNTEAFFGQGTRLTVV.

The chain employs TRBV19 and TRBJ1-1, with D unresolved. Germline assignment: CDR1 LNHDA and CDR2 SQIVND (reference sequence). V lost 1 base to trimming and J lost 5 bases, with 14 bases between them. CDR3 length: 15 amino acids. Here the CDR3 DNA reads TGTGCCAGTAGTATAGCTGGAGGGAAGAAAACTGAAGCTTTCTTT. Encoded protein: CASSIAGGKKTEAFF.

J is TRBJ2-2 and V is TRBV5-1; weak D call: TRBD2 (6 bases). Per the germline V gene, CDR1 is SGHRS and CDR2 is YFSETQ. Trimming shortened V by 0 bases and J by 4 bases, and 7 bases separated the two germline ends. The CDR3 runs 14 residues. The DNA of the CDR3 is TGCGCCAGCAGCTTGGCGGGAGCCACCGGGGAGCTGTTTTTT. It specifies CASSLAGATGELFF. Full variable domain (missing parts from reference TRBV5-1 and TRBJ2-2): KAGVTQTPRYLIKTRGQQVTLSCSPISGHRSVSWYQQTPGQGLQFLFEYFSETQRNKGNFPGRFSGRQFSNSRSEMNVSTLELGDSALYLCASSLAGATGELFFGEGSRLTVL.

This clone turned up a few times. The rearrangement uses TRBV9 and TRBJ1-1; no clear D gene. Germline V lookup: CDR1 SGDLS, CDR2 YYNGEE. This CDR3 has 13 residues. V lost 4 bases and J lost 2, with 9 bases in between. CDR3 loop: CASSITENTEAFF. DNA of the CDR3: TGTGCCAGCAGCATAACAGAAAACACTGAAGCTTTCTTT.

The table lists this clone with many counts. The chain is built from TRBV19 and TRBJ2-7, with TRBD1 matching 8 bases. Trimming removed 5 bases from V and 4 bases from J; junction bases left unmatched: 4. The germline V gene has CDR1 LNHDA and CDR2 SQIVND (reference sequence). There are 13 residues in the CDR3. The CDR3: CASSRGQEYEQYF. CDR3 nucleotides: TGTGCCAGTAGTCGGGGACAGGAGTACGAGCAGTACTTC.

CDR3 region: CASSFVPGDTEAFF. For the CDR3, the DNA is TGTGCCAGCAGCTTTGTCCCAGGTGACACTGAAGCTTTCTTT. V is TRBV11-2 and J is TRBJ1-1; D ambiguous. This CDR3 has 14 residues. V was clipped by 3 bases and J by 3 bases, with 11 bases between them. Germline loops: CDR1 SGHAT, CDR2 FQNNGV.

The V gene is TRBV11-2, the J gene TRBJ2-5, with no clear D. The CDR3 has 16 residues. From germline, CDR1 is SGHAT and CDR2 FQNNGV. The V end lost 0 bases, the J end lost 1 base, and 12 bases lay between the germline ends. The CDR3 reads CASSLEYSFSQETQYF. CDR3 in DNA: TGTGCCAGCAGCTTAGAGTACAGCTTCTCCCAAGAGACCCAGTACTTC.

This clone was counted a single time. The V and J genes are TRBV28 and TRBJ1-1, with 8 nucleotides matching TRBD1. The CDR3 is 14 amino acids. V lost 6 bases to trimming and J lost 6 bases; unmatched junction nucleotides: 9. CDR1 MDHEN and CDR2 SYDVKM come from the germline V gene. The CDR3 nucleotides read TGTGCCAGCAGCCCAGGGGGCGGTGGCTCTGAAGCTTTCTTT. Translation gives CASSPGGGGSEAFF.

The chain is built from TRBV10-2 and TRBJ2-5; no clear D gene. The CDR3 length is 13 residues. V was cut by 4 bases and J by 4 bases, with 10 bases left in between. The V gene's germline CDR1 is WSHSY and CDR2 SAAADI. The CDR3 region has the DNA TGCGCCAGCAGTGGTGGGCCTGGAGAGACCCAGTACTTC. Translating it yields CASSGGPGETQYF.

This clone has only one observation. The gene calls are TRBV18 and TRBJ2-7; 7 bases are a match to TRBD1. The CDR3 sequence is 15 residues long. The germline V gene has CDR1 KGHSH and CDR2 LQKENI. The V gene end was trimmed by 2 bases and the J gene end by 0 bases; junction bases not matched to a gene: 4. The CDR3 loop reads CASSPGQVVSYEQYF. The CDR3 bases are TGTGCCAGCTCACCAGGACAGGTAGTCTCCTACGAGCAGTACTTC.

CDR3 residues: CASSYTGGNEKLFF. The DNA for the CDR3 is TGTGCCAGCAGCTATACAGGGGGAAATGAAAAACTGTTTTTT. This chain connects TRBV7-2 to TRBJ1-4, with 8 positions matching TRBD1. The CDR3 runs 14 residues. In germline, CDR1 is SGHTA, CDR2 FQGNSA. The V gene end was trimmed by 4 bases and the J gene end by 5 bases; junction bases not matched to a gene: 3.

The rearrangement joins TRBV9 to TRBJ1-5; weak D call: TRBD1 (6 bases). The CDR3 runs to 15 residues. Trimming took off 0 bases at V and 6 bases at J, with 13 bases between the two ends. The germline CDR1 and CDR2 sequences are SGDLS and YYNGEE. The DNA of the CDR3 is TGTGCCAGCAGCGTAGGAGGGGGAGGAGGTCAGCCCCAGCATTTT. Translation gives CASSVGGGGGQPQHF. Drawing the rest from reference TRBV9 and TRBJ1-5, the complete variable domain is DSGVTQTPKHLITATGQRVTLRCSPRSGDLSVYWYQQSLDQGLQFLIQYYNGEERAKGNILERFSAQQFPDLHSELNLSSLELGDSALYFCASSVGGGGGQPQHFGDGTRLSIL.

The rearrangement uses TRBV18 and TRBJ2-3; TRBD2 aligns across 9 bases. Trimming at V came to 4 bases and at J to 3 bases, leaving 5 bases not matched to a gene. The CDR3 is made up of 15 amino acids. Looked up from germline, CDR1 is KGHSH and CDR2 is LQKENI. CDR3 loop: CASSQTSGITDTQYF. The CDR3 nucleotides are TGTGCCAGCTCACAGACTAGCGGAATTACAGATACGCAGTATTTT.

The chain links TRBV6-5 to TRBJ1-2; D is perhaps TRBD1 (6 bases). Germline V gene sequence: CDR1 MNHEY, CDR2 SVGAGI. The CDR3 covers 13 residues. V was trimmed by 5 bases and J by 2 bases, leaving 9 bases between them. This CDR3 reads CASSHGQNYGYTF. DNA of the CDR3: TGTGCCAGCAGTCACGGACAGAACTATGGCTACACCTTC.

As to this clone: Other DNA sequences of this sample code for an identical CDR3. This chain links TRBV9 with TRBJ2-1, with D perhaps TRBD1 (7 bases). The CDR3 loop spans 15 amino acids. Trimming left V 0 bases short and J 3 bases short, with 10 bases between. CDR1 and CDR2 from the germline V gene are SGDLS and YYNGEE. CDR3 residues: CASSVGQGGYNEQFF. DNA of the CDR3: TGTGCCAGCAGCGTAGGGCAGGGGGGCTACAATGAGCAGTTCTTC.